This paragraph reports one TCR beta chain. One end of the junction is discordant with germline, which a read error may explain. The CDR3 runs 15 residues. Germline V gives CDR1 MNHEY, CDR2 SMNVEV (reference sequence). These data originate in a study of blood T cell repertoires in COVID-19. Study overall: Italy, Spain and the United States were the sources of the convalescent and acute COVID-19 samples.

TCRdb's table, derived via immunoSEQ multiplex PCR, lists solely in-frame clones and lacks some. The data hold under 250,000 clones, with 87% observed a single time. The TCR sequence derives from a young man with active or convalescent COVID-19. The specimen was peripheral blood. This chain connects TRBV27 to TRBJ2-7; 9 bases map to TRBD1. The CDR3 loop is CASSLLGTGNSEQYF. CDR3 nucleotides: TGTGCCAGCAGCTTATTGGGGACAGGGAATAGCGAGCAGTACTTC.